Listed below are T cell receptor beta chains from one sample, sequenced in a study of cytomegalovirus exposure and HLA in healthy donors. The method was immunoSEQ multiplex PCR; TCRdb's version includes in-frame clones alone and lacks a portion of them. The repertoire includes fewer than 120,000 clones, approximately 88% of them detected once, and about 1.5% sits in the top ten. Source material: PBMCs. These receptors were taken from a young woman in good health and CMV-seropositive. Each CDR3 is given with its conserved first and last residue. Each record gives: V gene, D gene, J gene, clone size, CDR3 protein, CDR3 DNA. A D gene is named only where the DNA matches it firmly. Part of the rows lack a size; the others show once, few, many or a class for expanded clones.

TRBV19	TRBD1	TRBJ1-6	NA	CASSLGTENSPLHF	TGTGCCAGTAGTCTAGGGACAGAAAATTCACCCCTCCACTTT
TRBV29-1	NA	TRBJ2-3	many	CSVEGEGGYAGTQYF	TGCAGCGTTGAAGGGGAGGGGGGATACGCAGGTACGCAGTATTTT
TRBV30	NA	TRBJ1-5	NA	CAWSLNRGFQPQHF	TGTGCCTGGAGTTTAAATAGGGGATTTCAGCCCCAGCATTTT
TRBV9	NA	TRBJ2-3	once	CASSVDWGGLPRRDTQYF	TGTGCCAGCAGCGTAGATTGGGGGGGCCTCCCTCGCCGCGATACGCAGTATTTT
TRBV5-1	TRBD1	TRBJ2-2	NA	CASSLSTLDRVIGTGELFF	TGCGCCAGCAGCCTATCAACCCTGGACAGGGTGATAGGGACCGGGGAGCTGTTTTTT
TRBV15	TRBD2	TRBJ2-5	NA	CATSRGLLAGQTQETQYF	TGTGCCACCAGCAGAGGATTACTAGCGGGCCAAACTCAAGAGACCCAGTACTTC
TRBV18	TRBD1	TRBJ1-2	NA	CASSPGTGGTGYTF	TGTGCCAGCTCACCCGGGACAGGGGGCACTGGCTACACCTTC
TRBV5-1	NA	TRBJ1-5	NA	CASSLRDSDWAYQPQHF	TGCGCCAGCAGCCTCCGGGACTCTGACTGGGCGTATCAGCCCCAGCATTTT
TRBV7-6	TRBD2	TRBJ2-1	NA	CASSSVHPGLAGLDNEQFF	TGTGCCAGCAGCTCCGTGCACCCGGGACTAGCGGGACTGGACAATGAGCAGTTCTTC
TRBV20-1	NA	TRBJ2-7	NA	CSAREGYEQYF	TGCAGTGCTAGGGAGGGGTACGAGCAGTACTTC
TRBV18	NA	TRBJ2-3	NA	CASSELGDTQYF	TGTGCCAGCTCAGAGCTAGGCGATACGCAGTATTTT
TRBV30	NA	TRBJ1-5	NA	CAWSVGVTSNQPQHF	TGTGCCTGGAGTGTAGGAGTAACTAGCAATCAGCCCCAGCATTTT
TRBV2	NA	TRBJ2-5	NA	CASSELTQQETQYF	TGTGCCAGCAGTGAGTTGACTCAACAAGAGACCCAGTACTTC
TRBV5-4	NA	TRBJ2-5	NA	CASSLRGETQYF	TGTGCCAGCAGCTTGCGGGGAGAGACCCAGTACTTC
TRBV10-3	NA	TRBJ1-2	NA	CATAEGTYGYTF	TGTGCCACGGCGGAGGGAACTTATGGCTACACCTTC
TRBV7-2	NA	TRBJ2-2	few	CASNPRTAANTGELFF	TGTGCCAGCAACCCAAGGACTGCCGCGAACACCGGGGAGCTGTTTTTT
TRBV5-1	TRBD1	TRBJ1-1	NA	CASTKASGGPLGTEAFF	TGCGCCAGCACGAAAGCCTCAGGGGGCCCACTGGGCACTGAAGCTTTCTTT
TRBV19	NA	TRBJ2-1	NA	CASSMGPGGYNEQFF	TGTGCCAGTAGTATGGGGCCGGGCGGCTACAATGAGCAGTTCTTC
TRBV29-1	NA	TRBJ2-3	NA	CSVELLARADTQYF	TGCAGCGTTGAACTACTAGCTCGTGCAGATACGCAGTATTTT
TRBV4-3	TRBD1	TRBJ1-2	NA	CASSQNTGGWYGYTF	TGCGCCAGCAGCCAGAATACAGGGGGCTGGTATGGCTACACCTTC
TRBV4-3	NA	TRBJ1-5	NA	CASSQGWADHQPQHF	TGCGCCAGCAGCCAAGGATGGGCAGATCATCAGCCCCAGCATTTT
TRBV4-2	NA	TRBJ2-1	few	CASSQAGVDVHEQFF	TGTGCCAGCAGCCAAGCGGGAGTGGATGTTCATGAGCAGTTCTTC
TRBV4-3	TRBD2	TRBJ2-3	NA	CASSQDVIRTSGIASTDTQYF	TGCGCCAGCAGCCAAGATGTGATAAGGACTAGCGGGATCGCTAGCACAGATACGCAGTATTTT
TRBV27	TRBD1	TRBJ2-7	NA	CASSPPDRTYEQYF	TGTGCCAGCAGTCCCCCGGACAGGACCTACGAGCAGTACTTC
TRBV7-2	NA	TRBJ1-5	NA	CASSLGPPRNQPQHF	TGTGCCAGCAGCTTAGGGCCTCCGAGGAATCAGCCCCAGCATTTT
TRBV4-1	NA	TRBJ2-5	NA	CASGAAPGETQYF	TGCGCCAGCGGCGCCGCCCCGGGAGAGACCCAGTACTTC
TRBV12-5	NA	TRBJ1-2	NA	CASGLGTAGGYTF	TGTGCTAGTGGTTTGGGGACGGCGGGGGGCTACACCTTC
TRBV18	TRBD2	TRBJ2-5	NA	CASSRPGSGGETQYF	TGTGCCAGCTCACGGCCGGGTAGCGGGGGAGAGACCCAGTACTTC
TRBV7-7	NA	TRBJ2-1	few	CASSTGTIAEQFF	TGTGCTAGCAGCACCGGGACAATTGCGGAGCAGTTCTTC
TRBV28	TRBD2	TRBJ2-2	NA	CASSFNLAGGYTGELFF	TGTGCCAGCAGTTTTAATTTAGCGGGAGGGTACACCGGGGAGCTGTTTTTT
TRBV6-5	NA	TRBJ1-4	NA	CASKGLGVTNEKLFF	TGTGCCAGCAAGGGACTGGGGGTGACTAATGAAAAACTGTTTTTT
TRBV18	NA	TRBJ2-7	NA	CASSPQGIGYEQYF	TGTGCCAGCTCACCGCAGGGAATTGGGTACGAGCAGTACTTC
TRBV2	TRBD1	TRBJ1-1	NA	CASSGQGATEAFF	TGTGCCAGCAGTGGCCAGGGGGCCACTGAAGCTTTCTTT
TRBV19	NA	TRBJ2-2	NA	CASSILLTNTGELFF	TGTGCCAGTAGTATTCTACTAACGAACACCGGGGAGCTGTTTTTT
TRBV18	NA	TRBJ2-4	NA	CASSPKQGGLGGNIQYF	TGTGCCAGCTCACCAAAGCAGGGGGGACTAGGAGGAAACATTCAGTACTTC
TRBV13	NA	TRBJ2-1	once	CASSFAGNEQFF	TGTGCCAGCAGCTTTGCCGGGAATGAGCAGTTCTTC
TRBV7-9	TRBD1	TRBJ2-7	NA	CASSLDRGAYEQYF	TGTGCCAGCAGCTTAGACAGGGGTGCGTACGAGCAGTACTTC
TRBV7-8	NA	TRBJ1-2	NA	CASSPRGTNYGYTF	TGTGCCAGCAGCCCGCGGGGGACAAACTATGGCTACACCTTC
TRBV7-2	TRBD1	TRBJ1-1	NA	CASSRDREIPEAFF	TGTGCCAGCAGCCGGGACAGGGAAATCCCTGAAGCTTTCTTT
TRBV7-3	NA	TRBJ2-2	NA	CASSLRGPGTGELFF	TGTGCCAGCAGCTTAAGGGGGCCGGGCACCGGGGAGCTGTTTTTT
TRBV6-1	TRBD2	TRBJ2-7	NA	CASIRGGSYEQYF	TGTGCCAGCATTCGGGGGGGGTCCTACGAGCAGTACTTC
TRBV11-1	NA	TRBJ2-7	NA	CASSLSGAYEQYF	TGTGCCAGCAGCTTGAGCGGTGCCTACGAGCAGTACTTC
TRBV11-1	NA	TRBJ2-7	few	CASSLGQRSEQYF	TGTGCCAGCAGCTTAGGTCAGCGGTCCGAGCAGTACTTC
TRBV4-2	TRBD1	TRBJ2-2	once	CASSNRQGSGELFF	TGTGCCAGCAGCAACAGACAGGGAAGCGGGGAGCTGTTTTTT
TRBV29-1	TRBD1	TRBJ2-7	NA	CSVAETGVSEQYF	TGCAGCGTTGCCGAGACAGGGGTAAGCGAGCAGTACTTC
TRBV25-1	NA	TRBJ1-2	NA	CASSTRGNYGYTF	TGTGCCAGCAGTACCCGGGGTAACTATGGCTACACCTTC
TRBV27	TRBD1	TRBJ1-6	few	CASSPTGVRGSPLHF	TGTGCCAGCAGCCCGACAGGGGTGAGGGGATCACCCCTCCACTTT
TRBV29-1	TRBD2	TRBJ2-1	NA	CSGEREEKSGRIYNEQFF	TGCAGCGGCGAAAGGGAAGAGAAAAGCGGGAGAATTTACAATGAGCAGTTCTTC
TRBV30	NA	TRBJ2-5	NA	CAWSPGHRTQETQYF	TGTGCCTGGAGCCCGGGACACAGGACCCAAGAGACCCAGTACTTC
TRBV5-4	TRBD1	TRBJ1-3	NA	CASSSRQGVLSGNTIYF	TGTGCCAGCAGCAGTAGACAGGGGGTCCTCTCTGGAAACACCATATATTTT
TRBV30	TRBD1	TRBJ1-6	NA	CAWSARTGRNSPLHF	TGTGCCTGGAGTGCTCGGACAGGGCGGAATTCACCCCTCCACTTT
TRBV6-5	TRBD1	TRBJ1-1	NA	CASSRQGPNTEAFF	TGTGCCAGCAGCAGACAGGGTCCGAACACTGAAGCTTTCTTT
TRBV4-1	TRBD2	TRBJ2-1	NA	CASSQLAGGYNEQFF	TGCGCCAGCAGCCAACTAGCGGGGGGGTACAATGAGCAGTTCTTC
TRBV6-5	NA	TRBJ1-5	NA	CASSYRGGNQPQHF	TGTGCCAGCAGTTACAGGGGTGGCAATCAGCCCCAGCATTTT
TRBV6-5	NA	TRBJ1-1	NA	CASSYLGQVNTEAFF	TGTGCCAGCAGTTACCTGGGCCAGGTAAACACTGAAGCTTTCTTT
TRBV30	NA	TRBJ2-3	NA	CAWSVPGTGDTQYF	TGTGCCTGGAGTGTACCCGGGACTGGCGATACGCAGTATTTT